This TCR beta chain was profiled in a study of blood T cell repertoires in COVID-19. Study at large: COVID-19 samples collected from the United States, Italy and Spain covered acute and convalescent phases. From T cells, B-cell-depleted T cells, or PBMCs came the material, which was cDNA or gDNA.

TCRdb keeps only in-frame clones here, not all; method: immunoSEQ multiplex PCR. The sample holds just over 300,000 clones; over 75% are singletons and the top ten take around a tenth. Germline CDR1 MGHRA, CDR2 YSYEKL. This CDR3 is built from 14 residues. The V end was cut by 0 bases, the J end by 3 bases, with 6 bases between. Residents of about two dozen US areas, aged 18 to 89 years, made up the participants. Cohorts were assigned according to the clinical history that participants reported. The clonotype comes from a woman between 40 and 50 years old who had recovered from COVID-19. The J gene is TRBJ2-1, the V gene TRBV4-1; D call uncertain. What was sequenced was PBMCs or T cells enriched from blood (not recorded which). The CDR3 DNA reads TGCGCCAGCAGCCAAGATCAGTACTACAATGAGCAGTTCTTC. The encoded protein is CASSQDQYYNEQFF.